This T cell receptor (beta chain) was profiled in a study of shared clonotypes between healthy human individuals. Assay runs were performed at deep level. The material for each subset, its genomic DNA, was split evenly across several immunoSEQ plates. Clones were read by immunoSEQ multiplex PCR, and TCRdb kept only the in-frame ones, dropping some. The sample gives about 2.1 million clones, more than 85% of which show up once; 1.5% to 2% is in the top ten. Worth noting for this clone: Its antigen is currently unknown. In the same sample, other DNA sequences code for this CDR3.

With 3 bases removed from V and 1 base from J, the gap between germline ends came to 9 bases. Germline-derived CDR1 and CDR2 are SNHLY and FYNNEI. CDR3 size: 14 residues. Naive CD8 cells were CD45RO-negative, positively selected for CCR7, excluding terminally differentiated effector memory CD45RA+ cells. The study's findings and limits: In several donors, around 5.5% of naive CD4 clonotypes appeared in common.

Sequenced input: naive CD8+ T cells from PBMCs. The chain joins TRBV2 to TRBJ1-1; tentatively, D is TRBD1 (5 bases). The clonotype comes from a man between 18 and 29 years old in good health. Some clones in this sample may be carry-over from other donors' samples. The DNA for the CDR3 is TGTGCCAGCAGTGATTGGGGGTGGAACACTGAAGCTTTCTTT. It is translated as CASSDWGWNTEAFF. Full variable domain (rest looked up from reference TRBV2 and TRBJ1-1): EPEVTQTPSHQVTQMGQEVILRCVPISNHLYFYWYRQILGQKVEFLVSFYNNEISEKSEIFDDQFSVERPDGSNFTLKIRSTKLEDSAMYFCASSDWGWNTEAFFGQGTRLTVV.